Below, 14 T cell receptor beta chains from the same sample are listed, as sequenced in a study of cytotoxic CD8 clonotypes in ibrutinib-treated CLL. Repertoires were generated with immunoSEQ multiplex PCR, while TCRdb's copy carries only in-frame clones and drops some. The repertoire holds some 130,000 clones, with approximately 85% as singletons. Sequencing used PBMCs, obtained after 24 months of ibrutinib treatment. These receptors all come from a human donor with chronic lymphocytic leukemia.

The chain uses TRBV27 and TRBJ1-1, with D tentatively TRBD1 (6 bases). Trimming cost V 3 bases and J 3 bases, with 11 bases left between them. This CDR3 has 14 residues. In germline, CDR1 is MNHEY, CDR2 SMNVEV (reference sequence). In nucleotides, the CDR3 is TGTGCCAGCAGTTTCGGGGGGCGCGACACTGAAGCTTTCTTT. The encoded protein is CASSFGGRDTEAFF.

V gene TRBV28 combines with J gene TRBJ2-7; 9 nucleotides match TRBD1. Germline CDR1 MDHEN, CDR2 SYDVKM. Trimming cost V 6 bases and J 6 bases; bases outside gene matches: 3. CDR3 length: 12 amino acids. CDR3 region: CASRQGAGEQYF. The CDR3 DNA reads TGTGCCAGCAGACAGGGGGCGGGCGAGCAGTACTTC.

In its sample, this clone was seen once. The J gene is TRBJ1-5, the V gene TRBV19, with D unclear. The germline V gene encodes CDR1 LNHDA and CDR2 SQIVND (reference sequence). The CDR3 consists of 10 residues. Trimming cost V 6 bases and J 7 bases, with 4 bases left between them. The CDR3 region has the DNA TGTGCCAGTAGGGGACAGCCCCAGCATTTT. This sequence encodes CASRGQPQHF.

The chain uses TRBV6-5 and TRBJ2-1; no definite D call. The CDR3 sequence is 13 residues long. V dropped 6 bases and J dropped 4 bases, with 10 bases sitting between them. CDR1 and CDR2 (germline): MNHEY, SVGAGI. CDR3 coding DNA: TGTGCCAGCAGGGAGTCTACTTACAATGAGCAGTTCTTC. It yields the protein CASRESTYNEQFF.

The genes are TRBV6-5 and TRBJ2-7; 7 bases match TRBD1. CDR3 length equals 15 residues. V dropped 5 bases and J dropped 3; count of bases not matched to a gene: 10. Germline V lookup: CDR1 MNHEY, CDR2 SVGAGI. The CDR3 is CASSPEGARGYEQYF. In DNA, the CDR3 is TGTGCCAGCAGTCCCGAGGGGGCTAGGGGCTACGAGCAGTACTTC.

V is TRBV28 and J is TRBJ1-1, with D possibly being TRBD1 (6 bases). This CDR3 has 13 residues. Trimming removed 8 bases at V and 1 base at J, with 11 bases between. CDR1 and CDR2 (germline): MDHEN, SYDVKM. The CDR3 DNA follows: TGTGCCAGCGGGGGGCCCCAGAACACTGAAGCTTTCTTT. This codes for CASGGPQNTEAFF.

The CDR3 protein is CASHSGTSGGYEQYF. The CDR3 bases are TGTGCCAGTCATTCCGGGACTAGCGGAGGCTACGAGCAGTACTTC. The chain combines TRBV18 with TRBJ2-7, with 11 bases aligning to TRBD2. Trimming cost V 9 bases and J 3 bases; bases outside gene matches: 10. CDR1 KGHSH and CDR2 LQKENI come from the germline V gene. The CDR3 runs to 15 residues.

The CDR3, as DNA: TGCGCCAGCACGGGGTGGGAATCCGAGCTTCACGAGCAGTACTTC. Its protein product is CASTGWESELHEQYF. The genes are TRBV10-1 and TRBJ2-7; weak D call: TRBD2 (5 bases). Trimming shortened V by 7 bases and J by 5 bases, and 21 bases separated the two germline ends. The CDR3 has 15 amino acids. The V gene's germline CDR1 is WNHNN and CDR2 SYGVQD (reference sequence).

V gene TRBV25-1 combines with J gene TRBJ1-5, with D possibly TRBD1 on 5 matching bases. The CDR3 totals 12 residues. Trimming stripped 6 bases from V and 3 bases from J, with 6 bases between. Germline CDR1 reads MGHDK; CDR2 reads SYGVNS. DNA for the CDR3: TGTGCCAGCAGACAGGCCAATCAGCCCCAGCATTTT. Its protein is CASRQANQPQHF.

J is TRBJ2-7 and V is TRBV9; 12 nucleotides agree with TRBD2. V lost 2 bases, J lost 6 bases, and 6 bases stayed unmatched. The CDR3 has 15 residues. The V gene's germline CDR1 is SGDLS and CDR2 YYNGEE. CDR3 residues: CASSVGLAGGGEQYF. As DNA, the CDR3 is TGTGCCAGCAGCGTTGGCCTAGCGGGAGGGGGCGAGCAGTACTTC.

This clone has just a few counts. The chain combines TRBV5-1 with TRBJ1-5; D possibly corresponds to TRBD1 (5 bases). V was clipped by 0 bases and J by 3 bases, with 10 bases between them. The CDR3 runs to 15 residues. Germline V lookup: CDR1 SGHRS, CDR2 YFSETQ. The CDR3 DNA follows: TGCGCCAGCAGCTTGGGCGGGGGGAACAATCAGCCCCAGCATTTT. Protein: CASSLGGGNNQPQHF. Looking up the rest from reference TRBV5-1 and TRBJ1-5 gives the full variable domain: KAGVTQTPRYLIKTRGQQVTLSCSPISGHRSVSWYQQTPGQGLQFLFEYFSETQRNKGNFPGRFSGRQFSNSRSEMNVSTLELGDSALYLCASSLGGGNNQPQHFGDGTRLSIL.

The gene calls are TRBV28 and TRBJ2-7; D not certain. CDR3 length: 16 amino acids. V gave up 6 bases and J gave up 5 bases, with 23 bases separating them. The germline V gene has CDR1 MDHEN and CDR2 SYDVKM. CDR3 nucleotide sequence: TGTGCCAGCAGCGATTCCACCCGGGCCCCGTTTAACGAGCAGTACTTC. Translating it yields CASSDSTRAPFNEQYF.

The chain recombines TRBV29-1 with TRBJ2-7, with D perhaps matching TRBD1 (6 bases). V dropped 3 bases and J dropped 4 bases, with 16 bases sitting between them. From germline, CDR1 is SQVTM and CDR2 ANQGSEA. This CDR3 comprises 14 residues. The CDR3 sequence is CSVDAGDLGYEQYF. The CDR3 DNA reads as TGCAGCGTTGATGCAGGGGACCTCGGGTACGAGCAGTACTTC.

This chain connects TRBV5-1 to TRBJ2-6, with 7 nucleotides matching TRBD2. The V gene's germline CDR1 is SGHRS and CDR2 YFSETQ. Trimming took 1 base from V and 19 from J; bases not matched to a gene: 14. The CDR3 is 14 amino acids. The CDR3 DNA reads as TGCGCCAGCAGCTTGAGGTCTGAGGGACCGGGACTAACTTTC. This encodes CASSLRSEGPGLTF.